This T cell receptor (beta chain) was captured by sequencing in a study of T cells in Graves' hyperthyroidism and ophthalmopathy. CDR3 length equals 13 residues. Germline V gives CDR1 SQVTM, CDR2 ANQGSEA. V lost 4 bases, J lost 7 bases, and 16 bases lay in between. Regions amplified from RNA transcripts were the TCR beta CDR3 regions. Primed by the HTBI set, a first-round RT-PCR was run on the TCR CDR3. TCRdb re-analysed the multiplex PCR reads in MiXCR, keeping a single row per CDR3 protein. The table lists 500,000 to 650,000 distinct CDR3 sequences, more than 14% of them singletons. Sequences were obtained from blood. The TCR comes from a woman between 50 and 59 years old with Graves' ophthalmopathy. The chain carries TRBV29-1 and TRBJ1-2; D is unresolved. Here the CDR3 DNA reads TGCAGCGTTGTGGTTGGTGCGCTCCGTGGCTACACCTTC. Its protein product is CSVVVGALRGYTF.